The source of this T cell receptor (beta chain) is a study of blood T cell repertoires in COVID-19 (dated by TCRdb to 2020 to 2022). Notes on the research overall: Samples covering the acute and convalescent phases of COVID-19 were provided by collaborators in the United States, Italy and Spain. The material from the prospective study consisted of cDNA or gDNA derived from T cells, B-cell-depleted T cells, or PBMCs. The dataset comprised deeply sampled blood TCRbeta repertoires from subjects exposed to, actively infected with, or recovered from COVID-19. A freely available public database, intended as a resource for researchers studying the immune response to SARS-CoV-2, is where the repertoires were released. The samples were drawn from two sources: the first 160 participants of the ongoing ImmuneRACE study, and 1,000 to 1,500 subjects contributed by 6 global collaborators. Nearly every sample came with metadata listing a de-identified subject ID, COVID-19 status, age in years and sex. Where available, HLA class I and class II types were obtained from metadata supplied by the sample provider rather than from assay-based typing. What the work shows at the level of the full study, not this receptor alone: How much clinical and demographic metadata was included differed by source and by participant, and the metadata was provided uncurated.

In Seattle, one collaborating source enrolled patients while the infection was active and tracked those patients longitudinally over the course of disease. Whole blood was collected in K2EDTA tubes by collaborating institutions according to the institutions' own protocols. For TCRbeta analysis, collaborators shipped samples in one of three forms: frozen whole blood, isolated PBMCs, or DNA extracted from either of those sample types. This clone was observed a handful of times. Its antigen specificity is not known. One base away there is no much larger clone; base qualities are not given. Other DNA sequences from this sample encode an identical CDR3 as well. The immunoSEQ Assay, a bias-controlled multiplex PCR, was used to amplify TCRbeta CDR3 regions from genomic DNA. In the original analysis: Within the assay, amplification of reference gene primers was used to estimate how many nucleated cells each sample contained. To quantify the absolute abundance of each unique TCRbeta CDR3 rearrangement, sequence reads were collapsed and filtered. For each sample, productive Simpson clonality was calculated as the square root of Simpson's diversity index over productive rearrangements. Drawn from immuneACCESS, this table holds only the in-frame rearrangements with V and J called that TCRdb kept. Clones are partly lost; checked studies trace under half to an unresolved V gene and leave the rest unexplained. V, J and clone size derive from that table, while D and trimming were established from the DNA sequence. The sample has roughly 250,000 clones on record, around nine tenths of them singletons. The top ten constitute 0.83% of the sample.

Including cysteine and phenylalanine, the CDR3 has 14 amino acids. The only DNA kept is the CDR3, 42 bases in frame from the first base. In the germline V gene (reference sequence), CDR1 corresponds to LGHDT and CDR2 to YNNKEL. V is shortened by 1 base, J by 5 bases, and the region joining them spans 11 bases. The receptor chain draws on TRBV3-1 (or the pseudogene TRBV3-2) and TRBJ1-2; D gene: possibly TRBD1, on 5 matching bases. The sample was peripheral blood. The sequence was collected from a man aged 25-45 years with COVID-19, enrolled during active disease. Here the CDR3 is given as CASSQGVGGYGYTF. The DNA sequence is given as TGTGCCAGCAGCCAAGGGGTGGGGGGATATGGCTACACCTTC.